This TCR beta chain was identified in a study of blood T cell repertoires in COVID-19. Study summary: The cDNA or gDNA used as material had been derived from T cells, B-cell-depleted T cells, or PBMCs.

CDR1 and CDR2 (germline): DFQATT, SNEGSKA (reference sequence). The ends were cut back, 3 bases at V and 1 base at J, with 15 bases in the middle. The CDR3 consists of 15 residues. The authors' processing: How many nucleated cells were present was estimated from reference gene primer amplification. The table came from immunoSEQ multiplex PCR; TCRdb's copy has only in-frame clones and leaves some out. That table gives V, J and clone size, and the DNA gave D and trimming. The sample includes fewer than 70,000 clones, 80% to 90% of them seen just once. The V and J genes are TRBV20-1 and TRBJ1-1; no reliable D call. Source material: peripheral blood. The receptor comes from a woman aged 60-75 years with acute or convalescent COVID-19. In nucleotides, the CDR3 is TGCAGTGCTAGTGACAACGGACTCACGAACACTGAAGCTTTCTTT. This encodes CSASDNGLTNTEAFF.